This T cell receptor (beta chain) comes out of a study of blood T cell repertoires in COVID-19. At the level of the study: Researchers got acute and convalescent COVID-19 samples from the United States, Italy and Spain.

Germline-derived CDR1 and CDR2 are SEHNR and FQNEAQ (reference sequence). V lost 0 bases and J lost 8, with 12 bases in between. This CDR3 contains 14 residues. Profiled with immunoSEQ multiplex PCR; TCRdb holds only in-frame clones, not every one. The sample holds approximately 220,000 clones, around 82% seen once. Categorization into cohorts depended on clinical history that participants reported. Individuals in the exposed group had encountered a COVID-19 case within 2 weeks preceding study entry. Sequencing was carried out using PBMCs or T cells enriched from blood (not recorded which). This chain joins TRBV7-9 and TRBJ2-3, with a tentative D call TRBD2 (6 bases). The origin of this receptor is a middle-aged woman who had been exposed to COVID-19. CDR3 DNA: TGTGCCAGCAGCTTAGCGGAGGGGCAAGGTACGCAGTATTTT. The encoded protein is CASSLAEGQGTQYF.